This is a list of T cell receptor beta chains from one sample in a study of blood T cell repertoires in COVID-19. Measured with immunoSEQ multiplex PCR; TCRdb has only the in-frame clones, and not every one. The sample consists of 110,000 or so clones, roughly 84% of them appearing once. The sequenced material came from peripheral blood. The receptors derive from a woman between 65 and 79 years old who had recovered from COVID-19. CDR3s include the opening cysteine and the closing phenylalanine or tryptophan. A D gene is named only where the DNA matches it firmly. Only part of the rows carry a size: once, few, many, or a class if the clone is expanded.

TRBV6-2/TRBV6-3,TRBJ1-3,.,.,TGTGCCAGCAGCCTACGGAGGGCTGGAAACACCATATATTTT,CASSLRRAGNTIYF
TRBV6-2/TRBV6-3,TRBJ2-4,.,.,TGTGCCAGCAGTTCCCCCCGATTCTATAACGGACAGAGACAGAAGGGAAACATTCAGTACTTC,CASSSPRFYNGQRQKGNIQYF
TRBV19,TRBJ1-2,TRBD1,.,TGTGCCAGTAGTATGGGGACAGAAACATACCTTAACTATGGCTACACCTTC,CASSMGTETYLNYGYTF
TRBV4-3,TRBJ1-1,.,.,TGCGCCAGCAGCCCGAGGGCGGAAATGGGCCCTGAAGCTTTCTTT,CASSPRAEMGPEAFF
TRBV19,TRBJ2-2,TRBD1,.,TGTGCCAGTAGCGACAGGGGGGGGCCGAACACCGGGGAGCTGTTTTTT,CASSDRGGPNTGELFF
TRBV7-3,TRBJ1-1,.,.,TGTGCCAGCAGCTTCGGGGGGAACACTGAAGCTTTCTTT,CASSFGGNTEAFF
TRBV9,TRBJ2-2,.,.,TGTGCCAGCAGCGTAGTCGGGAACACCGGGGAGCTGTTTTTT,CASSVVGNTGELFF
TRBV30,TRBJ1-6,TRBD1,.,TGTGCCTGGAGCCTAGGAGGAGACAGGGGTTCACCCCTCCACTTT,CAWSLGGDRGSPLHF
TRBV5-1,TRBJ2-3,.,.,TGCGCCAGCAGCTTGGCCGGGGGTATCAGGTGGGATACGCAGTATTTT,CASSLAGGIRWDTQYF
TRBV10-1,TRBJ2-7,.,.,TGCGCCAACATTCACTACGAGCAGTACTTC,CANIHYEQYF
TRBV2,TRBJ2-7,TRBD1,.,TGTGCCAGCAGTCGGGACAGGGGCTACGAGCAGTACTTC,CASSRDRGYEQYF
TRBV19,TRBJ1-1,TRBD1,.,TGTGCCAGTAGTCCTCGACAGGGGTCAAACACTGAAGCTTTCTTT,CASSPRQGSNTEAFF
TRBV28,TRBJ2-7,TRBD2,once,TGTGCCAGCAGTCCCCAGCGGGATCCCTACGAGCAGTACTTC,CASSPQRDPYEQYF
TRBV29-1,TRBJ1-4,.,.,TGCAGCGTTATCGGGACAAGTCATGAAAAACTGTTTTTT,CSVIGTSHEKLFF
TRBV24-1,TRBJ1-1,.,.,TGTGCCACCAGTGAGGCAAACACTGAAGCTTTCTTT,CATSEANTEAFF
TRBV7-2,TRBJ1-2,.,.,TGTGCCAGCAGCGGTAGGGCCCAGGGGCGTGGCTACACCTTC,CASSGRAQGRGYTF
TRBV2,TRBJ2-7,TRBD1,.,TGTGCCAGCAGAGCAGGGGGCTGGGGCGAGCAGTACTTC,CASRAGGWGEQYF
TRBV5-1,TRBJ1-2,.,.,TGCGCCAGCAGCTTTACGGGAGATAACTATGGCTACACCTTC,CASSFTGDNYGYTF
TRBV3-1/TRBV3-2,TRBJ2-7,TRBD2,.,TGTGCCAGCAGCCAGGGACTAGCGGTCTACGAGCAGTACTTC,CASSQGLAVYEQYF
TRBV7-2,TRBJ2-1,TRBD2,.,TGTGCCAGCAGTCCACTAGCGGGGGGCTACAATGAGCAGTTCTTC,CASSPLAGGYNEQFF
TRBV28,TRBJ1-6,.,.,TGTGCCAGCAGTTTCAGTATGGGGGCCTCCTCCTATAATTCACCCCTCCACTTT,CASSFSMGASSYNSPLHF
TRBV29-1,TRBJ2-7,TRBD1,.,TGCAGCGTGGGACAGAACTCCTACGAGCAGTACTTC,CSVGQNSYEQYF
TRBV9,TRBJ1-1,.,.,TGTGCCAGCAGCAGGGGTCTGAACACTGAAGCTTTCTTT,CASSRGLNTEAFF
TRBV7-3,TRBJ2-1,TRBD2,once,TGTGCCAGCAGCTCGGGGACTAGCAACAATGAGCAGTTCTTC,CASSSGTSNNEQFF
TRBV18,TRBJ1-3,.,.,TGTGCCAGCCGCGGGACTCCAGGCTCTGGAAACACCATATATTTT,CASRGTPGSGNTIYF
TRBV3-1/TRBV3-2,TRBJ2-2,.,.,TGTGCCAGCAGCCAAGTTGGCGGGTCCGGGGAGCTGTTTTTT,CASSQVGGSGELFF
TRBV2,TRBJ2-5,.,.,TGTGCCAGCAGCAGATCTAGGAAGGAAGAGACCCAGTACTTC,CASSRSRKEETQYF
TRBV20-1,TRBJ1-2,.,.,TGCAGTGCTCACCAGGGTGAGGGCTACACCTTC,CSAHQGEGYTF
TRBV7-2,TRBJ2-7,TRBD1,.,TGTGCCAGCAGCTCTGGACAGGCGATTTACGAGCAGTACTTC,CASSSGQAIYEQYF
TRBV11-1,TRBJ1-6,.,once,TGTGCCAGCAGCTTATACGTCGCAGCGGGAGGGGCCCTCCACTTT,CASSLYVAAGGALHF
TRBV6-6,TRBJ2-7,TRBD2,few,TGTGCCAGCAGCCCCGGGACTAGCGGCCCTGGTTCGTACTTC,CASSPGTSGPGSYF
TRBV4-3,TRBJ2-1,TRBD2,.,TGCGCCAGCAGCCAAGCGTCTAGCGGAAGGTACAATGAGCAGTTCTTC,CASSQASSGRYNEQFF
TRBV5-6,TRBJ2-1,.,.,TGTGCCAGCAGCCGGGACAATGAGCAGTTCTTC,CASSRDNEQFF
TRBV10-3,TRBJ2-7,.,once,TGTGCCATCAGTGACCCTGCTATTAGCGGTTCTAACGAGCAGTACTTC,CAISDPAISGSNEQYF
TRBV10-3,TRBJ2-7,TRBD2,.,TGTGCCATCAGTGGCGGGGGGCGCTACGAGCAGTACTTC,CAISGGGRYEQYF
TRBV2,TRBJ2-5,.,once,TGTGCCAGCAGCCAGGGTTCCCAAGAGACCCAGTACTTC,CASSQGSQETQYF
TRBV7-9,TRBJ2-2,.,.,TGTGCCAGCAGCCCGAGGGACGGGAGCACCGGGGAGCTGTTTTTT,CASSPRDGSTGELFF
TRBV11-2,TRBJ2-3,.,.,TGTGCCAGCAGCTTAACCAGGAATCTACATCCGGATACGCAGTATTTT,CASSLTRNLHPDTQYF
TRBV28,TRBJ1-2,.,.,TGTGCCAGCAGTTTATTTCAGGGGTACTATGGCTACACCTTC,CASSLFQGYYGYTF
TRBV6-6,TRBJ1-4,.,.,TGTGCCAGCAGTCCCCCAGGGTGGGAAAAACTGTTTTTT,CASSPPGWEKLFF
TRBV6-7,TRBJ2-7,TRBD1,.,TGTGCCAGCCCAAAACGACAGGGCTGGGTCTACGAGCAGTACTTC,CASPKRQGWVYEQYF
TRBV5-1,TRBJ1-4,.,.,TGCGCCAGCAGCCCCCAGGCAACTAATGAAAAACTGTTTTTT,CASSPQATNEKLFF
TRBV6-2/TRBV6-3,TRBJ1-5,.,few,TGTGCCAGCAGTTACCCCCAGGAGCCCCAGCATTTT,CASSYPQEPQHF
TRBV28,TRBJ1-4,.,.,TGTGCCTCCCACCGAATTAGAGCAACTAATGAAAAACTGTTTTTT,CASHRIRATNEKLFF
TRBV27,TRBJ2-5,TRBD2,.,TGTGCCAGCAGTTCCGCCTGGACTAGCTTAGAGACCCAGTACTTC,CASSSAWTSLETQYF
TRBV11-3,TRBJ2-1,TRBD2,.,TGTGCCAGCAGCTCCCGGACTAGCGGGGGCAATGAGCAGTTCTTC,CASSSRTSGGNEQFF
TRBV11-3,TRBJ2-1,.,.,TGTGCCAGCAGCTTTCGTAGCGATGAGCAGTTCTTC,CASSFRSDEQFF
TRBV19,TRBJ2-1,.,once,TGTGCCAGTAGCAAAGCAGGGTATGAGCAGTTCTTC,CASSKAGYEQFF
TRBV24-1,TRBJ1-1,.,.,TGTGCCACCAGTGCACTCCTCACGACGCCGGGTCAACGCCTGAACACTGAAGCTTTCTTT,CATSALLTTPGQRLNTEAFF
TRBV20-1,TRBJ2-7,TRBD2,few,TGCAGTGCCAGTAGCCGGGGGGGCGTATACGAGCAGTACTTC,CSASSRGGVYEQYF
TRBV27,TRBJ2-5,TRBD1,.,TGTGCCAGCAGCCAAGATTACGGACAGGCGCAGGGGACCCAGTACTTC,CASSQDYGQAQGTQYF
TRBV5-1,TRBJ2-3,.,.,TGCGCCAGCAGCTTGGGGTCACTTATCCCCACAGATACGCAGTATTTT,CASSLGSLIPTDTQYF